This TCR beta chain appears in the sequencing data of a study of blood T cell repertoires in COVID-19. The overall study: From the United States, Italy and Spain came samples of acute and convalescent COVID-19.

TCRdb's copy holds only in-frame clones and misses some; the assay was immunoSEQ multiplex PCR. The sample gives about 230,000 clones, just under 90% of which show up once; roughly 4% is in the top ten. From germline, CDR1 is GTSNPN and CDR2 SVGIG (reference sequence). The CDR3 has 13 amino acids. J lost 6 bases, V lost 4 bases, and 4 bases had no gene match. The clonotype originates from a young woman with acute COVID-19. The sample taken for sequencing was PBMCs or T cells enriched from blood (not recorded which). The rearrangement links TRBV30 to TRBJ2-3; 10 bases are a match to TRBD2. For the CDR3, the DNA is TGTGCCTGGAAGCGGGGGGGCCCTGATACGCAGTATTTT. Its protein is CAWKRGGPDTQYF.